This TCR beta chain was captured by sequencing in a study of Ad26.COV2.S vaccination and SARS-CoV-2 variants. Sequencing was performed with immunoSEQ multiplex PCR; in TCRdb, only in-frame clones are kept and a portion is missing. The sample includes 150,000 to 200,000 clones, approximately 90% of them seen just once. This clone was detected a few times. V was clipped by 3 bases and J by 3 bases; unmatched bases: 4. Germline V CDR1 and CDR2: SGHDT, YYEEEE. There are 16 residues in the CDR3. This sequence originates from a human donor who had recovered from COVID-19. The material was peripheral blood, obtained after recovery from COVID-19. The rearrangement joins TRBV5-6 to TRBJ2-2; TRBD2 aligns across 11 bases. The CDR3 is CASSSPGLADTGELFF. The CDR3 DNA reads TGTGCCAGCAGCTCTCCGGGACTAGCGGACACCGGGGAGCTGTTTTTT.